This T cell receptor beta chain was recorded in a study of CD8 T cells in Susac syndrome. A quantity of about 0.45 to 1 ug RNA underwent reverse transcription using random hexamers. TCRdb reanalysed the immunoSEQ multiplex PCR reads using MiXCR and keeps one entry per CDR3 protein. This sample carries around 120,000 distinct CDR3 sequences, approximately 93% of them seen once, and the ten largest clones take roughly 0.094%. Treatment-naive patients with stable or active relapsing-remitting disease were the multiple sclerosis controls. The CDR3 sequence is 13 residues long. The V end was cut by 7 bases, the J end by 1 base, with 8 bases between. Germline CDR1 is MGHDK and CDR2 is SYGVNS.

The chain recombines TRBV25-1 with TRBJ2-1; D not certain. The sequenced material came from CD4+ T cells from PBMCs. The source is a human donor with multiple sclerosis. CDR3 bases: TGTGCCAGCACAAGGGATTCCTACAATGAGCAGTTCTTC. Translation gives CASTRDSYNEQFF.